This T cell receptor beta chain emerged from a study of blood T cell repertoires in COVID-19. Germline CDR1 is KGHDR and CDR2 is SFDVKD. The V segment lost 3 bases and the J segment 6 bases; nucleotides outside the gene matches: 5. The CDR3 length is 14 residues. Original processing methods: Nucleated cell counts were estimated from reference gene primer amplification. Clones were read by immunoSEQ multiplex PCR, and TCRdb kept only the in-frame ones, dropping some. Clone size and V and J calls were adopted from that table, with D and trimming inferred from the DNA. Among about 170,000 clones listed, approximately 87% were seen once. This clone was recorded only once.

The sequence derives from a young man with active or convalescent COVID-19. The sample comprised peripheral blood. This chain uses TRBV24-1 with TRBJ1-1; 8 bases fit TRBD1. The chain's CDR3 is CATSDTGGYAEAFF. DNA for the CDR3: TGTGCCACCAGTGATACAGGGGGGTACGCTGAAGCTTTCTTT.